These T cell receptor beta chains were read from a single sample in a study of shared clonotypes between healthy human individuals. Sequenced by immunoSEQ multiplex PCR; TCRdb stores in-frame clones only, minus some. The sample has roughly 2.1 million clones; just over 90% are singletons. Sequences were obtained from naive CD8+ T cells from PBMCs. The receptors derive from a man aged 18 to 35 in good health. Some clones in this sample may be carry-over from other donors' samples. Both conserved end residues are part of each CDR3. Fields, in order: clone size, V gene, J gene, D gene, CDR3 protein, CDR3 DNA. D genes are given only for firm matches. Expanded clones are given a class, and other clones once, few, many or no size at all.

size: -
V: TRBV4-1
J: TRBJ2-7
D: TRBD2
CDR3: CASSQGLAGVGEQYF
DNA: TGCGCCAGCAGCCAAGGACTAGCGGGAGTGGGGGAGCAGTACTTC

size: -
V: TRBV9
J: TRBJ2-1
D: TRBD2
CDR3: CASSSGGRGEQFF
DNA: TGTGCCAGCAGCTCGGGGGGTAGAGGTGAGCAGTTCTTC

size: -
V: TRBV5-1
J: TRBJ2-7
D: TRBD1
CDR3: CASSGTGAHEQYF
DNA: TGCGCCAGCTCCGGGACAGGGGCCCACGAGCAGTACTTC

size: -
V: TRBV28
J: TRBJ1-3
D: TRBD1
CDR3: CASSYTGERTIYF
DNA: TGTGCCAGCAGTTACACAGGGGAACGGACCATATATTTT

size: -
V: TRBV27
J: TRBJ1-2
D: -
CDR3: CASSLRQTSNYGYTF
DNA: TGTGCCAGCAGTTTACGACAGACTTCTAACTATGGCTACACCTTC

size: -
V: TRBV28
J: TRBJ2-1
D: TRBD2
CDR3: CASSFPRERYNEQFF
DNA: TGTGCCAGCAGTTTTCCGCGGGAGAGATACAATGAGCAGTTCTTC

size: -
V: TRBV27
J: TRBJ1-3
D: -
CDR3: CASSLRGVGNTIYF
DNA: TGTGCCAGCAGTTTACGGGGGGTTGGAAACACCATATATTTT

size: once
V: TRBV28
J: TRBJ2-2
D: TRBD2
CDR3: CASSKRGLAGDNTGELFF
DNA: TGTGCCAGCAGTAAACGAGGACTAGCGGGAGACAACACCGGGGAGCTGTTTTTT

size: -
V: TRBV27
J: TRBJ2-7
D: -
CDR3: CASPPPLGRGQYF
DNA: TGTGCCAGCCCTCCCCCCTTAGGGCGGGGGCAGTACTTC

size: -
V: TRBV6-5
J: TRBJ2-5
D: TRBD1
CDR3: CASSYGTGWQETQYF
DNA: TGTGCCAGCAGTTATGGGACAGGGTGGCAAGAGACCCAGTACTTC

size: -
V: TRBV13
J: TRBJ2-1
D: -
CDR3: CASSLDRVDNEQFF
DNA: TGTGCCAGCAGCTTAGACAGGGTGGACAATGAGCAGTTCTTC

size: -
V: TRBV6-4
J: TRBJ2-7
D: -
CDR3: CASSTGTPPYEQYF
DNA: TGTGCCAGCAGTACCGGGACACCCCCCTACGAGCAGTACTTC

size: -
V: TRBV19
J: TRBJ2-7
D: -
CDR3: CASSPRGEYEQYF
DNA: TGTGCCAGTAGTCCCCGAGGCGAATACGAGCAGTACTTC

size: few
V: TRBV29-1
J: TRBJ1-1
D: -
CDR3: CSVRISGNTEAFF
DNA: TGCAGCGTTCGCATCAGCGGGAACACTGAAGCTTTCTTT

size: -
V: TRBV14
J: TRBJ2-7
D: TRBD2
CDR3: CASSQVGHTSGKGIVPYEQYF
DNA: TGTGCCAGCAGCCAAGTTGGTCATACTAGCGGGAAGGGTATAGTCCCTTACGAGCAGTACTTC

size: few
V: TRBV7-9
J: TRBJ1-1
D: -
CDR3: CASSLAMVEAFF
DNA: TGTGCCAGCAGCTTAGCCATGGTTGAAGCTTTCTTT

size: -
V: TRBV27
J: TRBJ2-7
D: -
CDR3: CASSPSPLNYEQYF
DNA: TGTGCCAGCAGCCCCTCCCCCCTCAACTACGAGCAGTACTTC

size: few
V: TRBV2
J: TRBJ1-2
D: TRBD1
CDR3: CASSSGTVGPYGYTF
DNA: TGTGCCAGCAGTTCCGGGACAGTGGGTCCCTATGGCTACACCTTC

size: -
V: TRBV27
J: TRBJ2-7
D: TRBD1
CDR3: CASSLTGSPQYEQYF
DNA: TGTGCCAGCAGTTTGACAGGGTCCCCACAATACGAGCAGTACTTC

size: -
V: TRBV5-1
J: TRBJ2-7
D: -
CDR3: CASSLAQGSLTYEQYF
DNA: TGCGCCAGCAGCTTGGCACAGGGTTCCCTTACCTACGAGCAGTACTTC

size: -
V: TRBV27
J: TRBJ2-2
D: -
CDR3: CACPHRDTGELFF
DNA: TGTGCCTGCCCCCACAGGGACACCGGGGAGCTGTTTTTT

size: few
V: TRBV9
J: TRBJ1-1
D: -
CDR3: CASSAESWGGKAFF
DNA: TGTGCCAGCAGCGCTGAGTCGTGGGGGGGAAAAGCTTTCTTT

size: once
V: TRBV9
J: TRBJ2-5
D: TRBD2
CDR3: CASSIGLAGRQETQYF
DNA: TGTGCCAGCAGCATAGGACTAGCGGGAAGACAAGAGACCCAGTACTTC

size: once
V: TRBV4-1
J: TRBJ1-2
D: -
CDR3: CASSPVGGREGGYTF
DNA: TGCGCCAGCAGCCCCGTGGGGGGGCGCGAAGGTGGCTACACCTTC

size: -
V: TRBV6-4
J: TRBJ2-1
D: TRBD2
CDR3: CASSDSGGTYNEQFF
DNA: TGTGCCAGCAGTGACTCGGGGGGGACCTACAATGAGCAGTTCTTC

size: -
V: TRBV5-6
J: TRBJ1-2
D: -
CDR3: CASSSQSSSYGYTF
DNA: TGTGCCAGCAGCTCTCAGTCCAGTTCTTATGGCTACACCTTC

size: -
V: TRBV4-3
J: TRBJ2-1
D: -
CDR3: CASSQGGGVAAYNEQFF
DNA: TGCGCCAGCAGCCAAGGGGGAGGCGTCGCCGCCTACAATGAGCAGTTCTTC

size: once
V: TRBV5-5
J: TRBJ2-2
D: -
CDR3: CASSLARTAFTGELFF
DNA: TGTGCCAGCAGCTTGGCGAGGACAGCCTTCACCGGGGAGCTGTTTTTT

size: -
V: TRBV29-1
J: TRBJ2-2
D: -
CDR3: CSVVQNTGELFF
DNA: TGCAGCGTTGTTCAGAACACCGGGGAGCTGTTTTTT

size: -
V: TRBV5-1
J: TRBJ2-1
D: -
CDR3: CASTGDKYNEQFF
DNA: TGCGCCAGCACAGGGGACAAATACAATGAGCAGTTCTTC

size: -
V: TRBV7-9
J: TRBJ2-3
D: -
CDR3: CASRGGTMHADTQYF
DNA: TGTGCCAGCAGGGGAGGGACAATGCATGCAGATACGCAGTATTTT

size: few
V: TRBV28
J: TRBJ1-4
D: -
CDR3: CASSQIVATNEKLFF
DNA: TGTGCCAGCAGCCAAATCGTAGCAACTAATGAAAAACTGTTTTTT

size: -
V: TRBV27
J: TRBJ1-4
D: -
CDR3: CASSLRVSTNEKLFF
DNA: TGTGCCAGCAGTTTAAGGGTCTCAACTAATGAAAAACTGTTTTTT

size: once
V: TRBV9
J: TRBJ2-5
D: TRBD2
CDR3: CASSADFSGSPWETQYF
DNA: TGTGCCAGCAGCGCCGATTTTAGCGGGAGCCCCTGGGAGACCCAGTACTTC

size: -
V: TRBV7-8
J: TRBJ2-2
D: -
CDR3: CASSLTEGSGELFF
DNA: TGTGCCAGCAGCTTAACGGAGGGGTCCGGGGAGCTGTTTTTT

size: -
V: TRBV20-1
J: TRBJ2-7
D: -
CDR3: CSAGYEQYF
DNA: TGCAGTGCAGGATACGAGCAGTACTTC

size: -
V: TRBV2
J: TRBJ1-2
D: TRBD1
CDR3: CASRDRETLVGFYGYTF
DNA: TGTGCCAGCAGGGACAGGGAGACCCTAGTCGGTTTCTATGGCTACACCTTC

size: -
V: TRBV7-9
J: TRBJ1-3
D: -
CDR3: CASSPGVDGNTIYF
DNA: TGTGCCAGCAGCCCGGGGGTAGACGGAAACACCATATATTTT

size: -
V: TRBV28
J: TRBJ1-2
D: TRBD1
CDR3: CASSFLLGQGIADYGYTF
DNA: TGTGCCAGCAGTTTTCTCTTGGGACAGGGGATAGCGGACTATGGCTACACCTTC

size: -
V: TRBV5-4
J: TRBJ2-7
D: TRBD1
CDR3: CASSERTGGSYEQYF
DNA: TGTGCCAGCAGCGAACGGACAGGGGGCTCATACGAGCAGTACTTC

size: -
V: TRBV10-2
J: TRBJ2-3
D: -
CDR3: CASRADGRTDTQYF
DNA: TGCGCCAGCAGGGCGGACGGAAGAACAGATACGCAGTATTTT

size: -
V: TRBV7-9
J: TRBJ2-1
D: -
CDR3: CASSPWAQVDEQFF
DNA: TGTGCCAGCAGCCCCTGGGCCCAAGTCGATGAGCAGTTCTTC

size: -
V: TRBV4-1
J: TRBJ2-1
D: -
CDR3: CASSQTRRTGKGENEQFF
DNA: TGCGCCAGCAGCCAGACGCGGAGAACAGGGAAAGGTGAAAATGAGCAGTTCTTC

size: -
V: TRBV5-6
J: TRBJ2-1
D: TRBD1
CDR3: CASSFWTGEPFF
DNA: TGTGCCAGCAGCTTCTGGACAGGGGAGCCGTTCTTC

size: -
V: TRBV7-8
J: TRBJ2-7
D: -
CDR3: CASSPDSSYEQYF
DNA: TGTGCCAGCAGCCCGGACAGCTCCTACGAGCAGTACTTC

size: once
V: TRBV7-9
J: TRBJ2-7
D: -
CDR3: CASSSRQVVEQYF
DNA: TGTGCCAGCAGCTCCCGACAGGTGGTTGAGCAGTACTTC

size: -
V: TRBV9
J: TRBJ2-7
D: TRBD2
CDR3: CASSVSGRADYEQYF
DNA: TGTGCCAGCAGCGTAAGCGGGAGGGCCGACTACGAGCAGTACTTC

size: few
V: TRBV6-5
J: TRBJ1-1
D: -
CDR3: CASSYSRASTEAFF
DNA: TGTGCCAGCAGTTACTCGAGGGCGAGTACTGAAGCTTTCTTT

size: -
V: TRBV5-6
J: TRBJ2-3
D: TRBD2
CDR3: CASSFDGRAGDTQYF
DNA: TGTGCCAGCAGCTTTGACGGGAGGGCCGGGGATACGCAGTATTTT

size: -
V: TRBV7-2
J: TRBJ2-2
D: TRBD2
CDR3: CASSKLAGNTGELFF
DNA: TGTGCCAGCAGCAAACTAGCGGGGAACACCGGGGAGCTGTTTTTT

size: -
V: TRBV7-3
J: TRBJ2-1
D: -
CDR3: CASSLKRETYNEQFF
DNA: TGTGCCAGCAGCTTGAAACGGGAGACCTACAATGAGCAGTTCTTC

size: once
V: TRBV27
J: TRBJ1-4
D: TRBD1
CDR3: CAPGTGLVATNEKLFF
DNA: TGTGCACCCGGGACAGGACTCGTTGCAACTAATGAAAAACTGTTTTTT

size: -
V: TRBV27
J: TRBJ1-1
D: -
CDR3: CASSFVGNTEAFF
DNA: TGTGCCAGCAGTTTTGTAGGGAACACTGAAGCTTTCTTT

size: -
V: TRBV7-3
J: TRBJ2-7
D: -
CDR3: CASSAEGAGGYEQYF
DNA: TGTGCCAGCAGCGCAGAGGGGGCGGGAGGCTACGAGCAGTACTTC

size: -
V: TRBV15
J: TRBJ1-5
D: TRBD1
CDR3: CATSIGQGNQPQHF
DNA: TGTGCCACCAGCATAGGACAGGGCAATCAGCCCCAGCATTTT

size: -
V: TRBV27
J: TRBJ1-5
D: TRBD1
CDR3: CASSETGGDQPQHF
DNA: TGTGCCAGCAGTGAGACAGGGGGGGATCAGCCCCAGCATTTT

size: -
V: TRBV11-3
J: TRBJ2-2
D: TRBD2
CDR3: CASSARTSGRAGELFF
DNA: TGTGCCAGCAGCGCCCGGACTAGCGGGAGGGCCGGGGAGCTGTTTTTT

size: -
V: TRBV5-1
J: TRBJ1-1
D: -
CDR3: CASSLEGVPAEAFF
DNA: TGCGCCAGCAGCTTGGAGGGCGTACCTGCTGAAGCTTTCTTT

size: -
V: TRBV9
J: TRBJ2-2
D: -
CDR3: CASSVDLSGELFF
DNA: TGTGCCAGCAGCGTAGACTTAAGCGGGGAGCTGTTTTTT